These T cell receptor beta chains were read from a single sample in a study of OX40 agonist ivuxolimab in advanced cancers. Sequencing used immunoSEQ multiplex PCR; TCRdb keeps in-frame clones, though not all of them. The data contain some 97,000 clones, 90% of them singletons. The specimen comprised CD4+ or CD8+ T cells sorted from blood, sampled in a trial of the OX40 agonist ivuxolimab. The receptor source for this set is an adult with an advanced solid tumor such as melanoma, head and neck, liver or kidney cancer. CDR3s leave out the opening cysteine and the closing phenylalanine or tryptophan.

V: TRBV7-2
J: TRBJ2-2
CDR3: ASSTLGTRELF

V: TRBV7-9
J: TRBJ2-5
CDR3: ASSFSHQETQY

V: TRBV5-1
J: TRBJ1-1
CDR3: ASSLDPGINTEAF

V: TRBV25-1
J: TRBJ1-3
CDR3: ASVNSGNTIY

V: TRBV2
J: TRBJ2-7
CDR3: ASSAEVGEQY

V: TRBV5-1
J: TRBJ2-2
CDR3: ASSPGTRGSQDTGELF

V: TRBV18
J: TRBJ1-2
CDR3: ASSPPGADGYGYT

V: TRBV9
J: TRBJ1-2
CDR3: ASSVGTATNYGYT

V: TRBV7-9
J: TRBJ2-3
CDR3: ASSLKAGGSDTQY

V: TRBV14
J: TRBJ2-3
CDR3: ASKRTGISTDTQY

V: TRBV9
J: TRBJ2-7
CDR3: ASSVDPQGGGEQY

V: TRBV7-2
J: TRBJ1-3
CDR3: ASSLAAGLSGNTIY

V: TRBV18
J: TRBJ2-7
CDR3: ASSLDGYEQY

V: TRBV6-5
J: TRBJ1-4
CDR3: ASSPGEKLF

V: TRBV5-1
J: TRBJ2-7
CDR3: ASSLSTSSGSPYEQY

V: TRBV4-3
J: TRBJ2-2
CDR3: ASSQGSGYTGELF